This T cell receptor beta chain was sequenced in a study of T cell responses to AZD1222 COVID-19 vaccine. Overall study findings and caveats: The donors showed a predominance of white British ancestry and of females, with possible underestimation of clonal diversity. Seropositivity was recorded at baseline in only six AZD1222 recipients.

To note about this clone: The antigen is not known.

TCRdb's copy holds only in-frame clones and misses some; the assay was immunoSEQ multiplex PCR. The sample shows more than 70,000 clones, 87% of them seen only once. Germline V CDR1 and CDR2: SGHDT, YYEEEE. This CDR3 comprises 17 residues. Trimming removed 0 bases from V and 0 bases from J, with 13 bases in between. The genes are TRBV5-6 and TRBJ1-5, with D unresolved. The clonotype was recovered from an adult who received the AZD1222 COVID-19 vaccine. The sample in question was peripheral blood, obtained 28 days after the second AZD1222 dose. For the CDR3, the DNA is TGTGCCAGCAGCTTGGGATGGAATCGGCGTAGCAATCAGCCCCAGCATTTT. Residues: CASSLGWNRRSNQPQHF.